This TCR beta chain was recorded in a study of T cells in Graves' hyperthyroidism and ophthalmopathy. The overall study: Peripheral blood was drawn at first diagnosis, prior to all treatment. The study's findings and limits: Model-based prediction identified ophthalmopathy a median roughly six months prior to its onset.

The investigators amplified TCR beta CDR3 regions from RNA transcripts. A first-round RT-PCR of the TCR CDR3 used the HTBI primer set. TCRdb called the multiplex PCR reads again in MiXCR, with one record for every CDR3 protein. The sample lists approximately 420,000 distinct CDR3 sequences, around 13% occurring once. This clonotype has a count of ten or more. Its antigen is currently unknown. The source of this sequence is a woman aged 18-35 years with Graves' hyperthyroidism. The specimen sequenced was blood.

CDR3 in amino acids: CASSPTGYNEQFF. The CDR3, as DNA: TGTGCCAGCAGTCCAACGGGGTACAATGAGCAGTTCTTC. V and J are TRBV28 and TRBJ2-1; perhaps TRBD2 as D (5 bases). There are 13 residues in the CDR3. The V end lost 5 bases, the J end lost 4 bases, and 9 bases lay between the germline ends. Germline values: CDR1 MDHEN, CDR2 SYDVKM.